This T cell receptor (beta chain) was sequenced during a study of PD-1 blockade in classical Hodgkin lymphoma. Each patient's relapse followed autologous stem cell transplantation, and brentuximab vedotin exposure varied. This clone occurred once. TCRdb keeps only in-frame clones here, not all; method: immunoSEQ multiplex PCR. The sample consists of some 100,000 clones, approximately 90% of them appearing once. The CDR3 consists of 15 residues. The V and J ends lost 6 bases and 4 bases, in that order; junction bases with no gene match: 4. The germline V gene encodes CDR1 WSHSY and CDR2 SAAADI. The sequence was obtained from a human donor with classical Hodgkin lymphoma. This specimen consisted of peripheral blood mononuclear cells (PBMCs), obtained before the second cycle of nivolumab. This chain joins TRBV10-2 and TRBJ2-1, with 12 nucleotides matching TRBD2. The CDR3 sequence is CASRRLAGEYNEQFF. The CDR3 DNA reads TGCGCCAGCAGGAGACTAGCGGGGGAGTACAATGAGCAGTTCTTC.